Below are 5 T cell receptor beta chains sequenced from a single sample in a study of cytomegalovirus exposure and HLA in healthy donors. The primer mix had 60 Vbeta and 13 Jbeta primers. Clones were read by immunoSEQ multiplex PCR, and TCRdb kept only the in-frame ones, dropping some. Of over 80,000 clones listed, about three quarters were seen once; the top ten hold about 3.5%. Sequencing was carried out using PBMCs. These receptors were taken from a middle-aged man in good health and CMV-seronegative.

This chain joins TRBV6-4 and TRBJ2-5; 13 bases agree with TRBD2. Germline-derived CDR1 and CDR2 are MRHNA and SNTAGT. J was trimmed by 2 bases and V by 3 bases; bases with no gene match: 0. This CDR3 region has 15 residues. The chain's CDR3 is CASSELAGGQETQYF. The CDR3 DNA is TGTGCCAGCAGTGAACTAGCGGGGGGGCAAGAGACCCAGTACTTC.

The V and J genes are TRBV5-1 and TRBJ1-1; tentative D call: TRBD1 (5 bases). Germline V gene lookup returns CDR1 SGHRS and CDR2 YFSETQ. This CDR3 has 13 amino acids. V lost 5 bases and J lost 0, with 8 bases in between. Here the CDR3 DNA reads TGCGCCAGCAGGGGGCTAATGAACACTGAAGCTTTCTTT. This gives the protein CASRGLMNTEAFF.

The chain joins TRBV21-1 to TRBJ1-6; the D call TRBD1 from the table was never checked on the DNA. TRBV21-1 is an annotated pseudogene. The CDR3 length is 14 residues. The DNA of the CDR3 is TGTGCCAGCAAACGACAGAATCTAAATTCACCCCTCCACTTT. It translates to CASKRQNLNSPLHF.

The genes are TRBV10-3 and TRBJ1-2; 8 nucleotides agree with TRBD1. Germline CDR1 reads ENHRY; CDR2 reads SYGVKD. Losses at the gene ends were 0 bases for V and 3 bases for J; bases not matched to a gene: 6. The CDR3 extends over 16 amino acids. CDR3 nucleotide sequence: TGTGCCATCAGTGAGTCCCAGGGGGCGCGTGACTATGGCTACACCTTC. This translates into CAISESQGARDYGYTF.

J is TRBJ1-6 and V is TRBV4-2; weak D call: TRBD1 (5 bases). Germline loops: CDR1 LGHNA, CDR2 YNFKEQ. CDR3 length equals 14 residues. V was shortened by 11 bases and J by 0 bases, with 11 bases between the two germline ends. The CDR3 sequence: CAGGGGSYNSPLHF. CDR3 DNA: TGTGCCGGCGGGGGAGGCTCCTATAATTCACCCCTCCACTTT.